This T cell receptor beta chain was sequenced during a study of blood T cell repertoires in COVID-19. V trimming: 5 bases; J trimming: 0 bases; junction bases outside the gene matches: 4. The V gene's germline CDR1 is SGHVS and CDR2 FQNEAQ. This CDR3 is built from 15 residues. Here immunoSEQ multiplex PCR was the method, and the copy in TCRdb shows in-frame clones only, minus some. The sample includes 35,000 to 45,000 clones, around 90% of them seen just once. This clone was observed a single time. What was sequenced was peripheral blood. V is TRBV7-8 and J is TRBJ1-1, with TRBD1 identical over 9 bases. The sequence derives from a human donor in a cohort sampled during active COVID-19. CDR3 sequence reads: CASSMDRGLNTEAFF. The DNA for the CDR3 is TGTGCCAGCAGCATGGACAGGGGATTGAACACTGAAGCTTTCTTT. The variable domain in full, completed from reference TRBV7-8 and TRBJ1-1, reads GAGVSQSPRYKVAKRGQDVALRCDPISGHVSLFWYQQALGQGPEFLTYFQNEAQLDKSGLPSDRFFAERPEGSVSTLKIQRTQQEDSAVYLCASSMDRGLNTEAFFGQGTRLTVV.